Each of the 24 T cell receptor beta chains below was sequenced from the same sample in a study of T cell repertoires in cytomegalovirus infection. TCRdb processed the reads anew with MiXCR; each CDR3 protein has one entry. Of about 900,000 distinct CDR3 sequences listed, less than 35% were seen once; the top ten hold more than 12%. These receptors' antigens are unknown. The sequencing here drew on cultured CD8+ T cells from PBMCs, taken from culture after CMV antigen stimulation. These receptors were obtained from a human donor in good health (CMV status not recorded). Some clones in this sample may be carry-over from other donors' samples.

As for this clonotype: This may stem from a read error, because a much larger clone lies one nucleotide away. The chain is built from TRBV7-8 and TRBJ1-1; D gene unclear. This CDR3 is built from 14 residues. The V end lost 0 bases, the J end lost 1 base, and 6 bases lay between the germline ends. From germline, CDR1 is SGHVS and CDR2 FQNEAQ. The CDR3 region has the DNA TGTGCCAGCAGCTTAGCGACCACGAACACTGAAGCTTTCTTT. Translating gives CASSLATTNTEAFF.

The gene calls are TRBV7-6 and TRBJ2-3, with TRBD1 identical over 8 bases. The CDR3 consists of 13 residues. Germline CDR1 SGHVS, CDR2 FNYEAQ. Germline trimming cut 4 bases from V and 6 bases from J; bases unmatched to any gene: 3. The CDR3 reads CASSSTGGDTQYF. The CDR3 DNA sequence: TGTGCCAGCAGCTCAACAGGGGGGGATACGCAGTATTTT. The whole variable domain, remainder taken from reference TRBV7-6 and TRBJ2-3, is GAGVSQSPRYKVTKRGQDVALRCDPISGHVSLYWYRQALGQGPEFLTYFNYEAQQDKSGLPNDRFSAERPEGSISTLTIQRTEQRDSAMYRCASSSTGGDTQYFGPGTRLTVL.

This clonotype was counted a few times. The gene calls are TRBV6-5 and TRBJ1-4, with TRBD1 as a possible D gene (5 bases). Trimming cost V 3 bases and J 8 bases, with 13 bases left between them. The CDR3 totals 14 residues. CDR1 is MNHEY, CDR2 SVGAGI, per germline. The CDR3 region is CASSYQGLGEKLFF. Written as DNA, the CDR3 is TGTGCCAGCAGTTATCAGGGTCTGGGGGAAAAACTGTTTTTT.

This clonotype was picked up many times. The V gene is TRBV9, the J gene TRBJ2-1; maybe TRBD2 (6 bases). This CDR3 has 15 amino acids. V was shortened by 0 bases and J by 6 bases, with 13 bases between the two germline ends. Germline CDR1 SGDLS, CDR2 YYNGEE. CDR3 sequence: CASSVGVAVGNEQFF. CDR3 coding DNA: TGTGCCAGCAGCGTAGGTGTAGCGGTTGGCAATGAGCAGTTCTTC.

A few counts support this clonotype. V and J are TRBV7-9 and TRBJ2-7; a possible D gene is TRBD1 (7 bases). Germline CDR1 reads SEHNR; CDR2 reads FQNEAQ (reference sequence). V shed 5 bases and J shed 4 bases, with 18 bases lying between them. The CDR3 spans 15 residues. CDR3 sequence (DNA): TGTGCCAGCAGCGCGGGACAGTTCCTTGGATACGAGCAGTACTTC. Protein product: CASSAGQFLGYEQYF.

DNA for the CDR3: TGTGCCAGCAGCTTCGCAGGACAGGGGGCGGAGGATGAGCAGTTCTTC. This encodes CASSFAGQGAEDEQFF. The rearrangement links TRBV5-4 to TRBJ2-1; 11 positions match TRBD1. Per the germline V gene, CDR1 is SGHNT and CDR2 is YYREEE (reference sequence). V lost 2 bases, J lost 8 bases, and 9 bases stayed unmatched. The CDR3 has 16 amino acids.

V usage is TRBV19 and J usage is TRBJ1-2, with D possibly being TRBD1 (6 bases). The CDR3 has 16 residues. The germline gives CDR1 LNHDA, CDR2 SQIVND (reference sequence). V was shortened by 5 bases and J by 6 bases, with 22 bases between the two germline ends. In nucleotides, the CDR3 is TGTGCCAGTAGTCCCATTCTACAGGGAATTTCGGATGGCTACACCTTC. It codes for CASSPILQGISDGYTF.

This clonotype occurred a few times. The J gene is TRBJ2-7, the V gene TRBV12-3 or TRBV12-4; 7 nucleotides align to TRBD2. This CDR3 is built from 14 residues. V trimming: 5 bases; J trimming: 2 bases; junction bases outside the gene matches: 6. The CDR3 sequence is CASSPGGFAYEQYF. The CDR3 nucleotides read TGTGCCAGCAGTCCGGGGGGATTTGCCTACGAGCAGTACTTC.

On this clonotype: Being one base from a much bigger clone, this may be a read error. J is TRBJ2-1 and V is TRBV7-6; tentative D call: TRBD1 (6 bases). This CDR3 is 15 amino acids long. Germline V CDR1 and CDR2: SGHVS, FNYEAQ. The CDR3 sequence is CATTSTGGIYNDQFF. CDR3 DNA: TGTGCCACCACGTCGACAGGCGGTATATACAATGATCAGTTCTTC.

The rearrangement uses TRBV7-6 and TRBJ2-5; D perhaps matches TRBD2 (6 bases). The CDR3 is 14 residues long. CDR1 is SGHVS and CDR2 is FNYEAQ in the germline V gene. V gave up 1 base and J gave up 2 bases, with 8 bases separating them. CDR3 sequence (DNA): TGTGCCAGCAGCTTAGATGCGGGGCAAGAGACCCAGTACTTC. It translates to CASSLDAGQETQYF.

The J gene is TRBJ2-2, the V gene TRBV15; no clear D. Per the germline V gene, CDR1 is LNHNV and CDR2 is YYDKDF (reference sequence). V was cut by 0 bases and J by 3 bases, with 5 bases left in between. This CDR3 contains 14 residues. The CDR3, as DNA: TGTGCCACCAGCAGAGATACTGACACCGGGGAGCTGTTTTTT. Translating it yields CATSRDTDTGELFF.

The V and J genes are TRBV19 and TRBJ2-1; 12 bases fit TRBD2. The CDR3 totals 17 residues. Trimming took 8 bases from V and 0 from J; bases not matched to a gene: 8. Per germline, CDR1 LNHDA and CDR2 SQIVND (reference sequence). CDR3 sequence reads: CASHLSSGGASYNEQFF. CDR3 bases: TGTGCCAGTCACCTTTCTAGCGGGGGGGCCTCCTACAATGAGCAGTTCTTC.

This clonotype has a handful of counts. CDR3 sequence reads: CASSHGTASTDTQYF. In DNA form, the CDR3 reads TGTGCCAGCAGCCACGGAACTGCTAGCACAGATACGCAGTATTTT. This chain links TRBV11-3 with TRBJ2-3; D gene uncertain. V lost 5 bases to trimming and J lost 0 bases, with 12 bases between them. The CDR3 covers 15 residues. Per the germline V gene, CDR1 is SGHNT and CDR2 is YENEEA.

The chain recombines TRBV27 with TRBJ1-2, with 7 bases identical to TRBD1. After removal of 2 bases from V and 4 bases from J, the junction contained 10 bases not matched to a gene. This CDR3 has 16 amino acids. CDR1 is MNHEY and CDR2 is SMNVEV in the germline V gene (reference sequence). The CDR3 region has the DNA TGTGCCAGCAGTTTAGAAAAGGGGGCGCCGGCCTATGGCTACACCTTC. This translates into CASSLEKGAPAYGYTF.

In this sample, this clonotype turned up many times. J is TRBJ1-4 and V is TRBV7-8, with D uncertain. CDR3 length equals 17 residues. V was cut by 1 base and J by 0 bases, with 12 bases left in between. The V gene's germline CDR1 is SGHVS and CDR2 FQNEAQ. The CDR3 spells CASSLVSAGTTNEKLFF. The CDR3 coding sequence is TGTGCCAGCAGCTTAGTATCGGCTGGCACAACTAATGAAAAACTGTTTTTT.

The sample holds a few counts of this clonotype. The chain joins TRBV11-2 to TRBJ2-7, with 8 bases fitting TRBD1. Germline V lookup: CDR1 SGHAT, CDR2 FQNNGV. The CDR3 loop spans 14 amino acids. V lost 5 bases to trimming and J lost 4 bases; unmatched junction nucleotides: 7. This CDR3 is CASSLGTGQYEQYV. The CDR3 DNA reads TGTGCCAGCAGCCTAGGGACAGGTCAATACGAGCAGTACGTC.

The chain uses TRBV19 and TRBJ2-1, with TRBD2 matching 8 bases. Germline loops: CDR1 LNHDA, CDR2 SQIVND (reference sequence). Trimming took 6 bases from V and 8 from J; bases not matched to a gene: 12. The CDR3 runs 15 residues. This chain's CDR3 is CASSLGSGGLDEQFF. The CDR3, as DNA: TGTGCCAGTAGCCTGGGGAGCGGGGGTCTGGATGAGCAGTTCTTC.

The chain joins TRBV25-1 to TRBJ1-1; a weak D match, TRBD1 (5 bases). The CDR3 length is 12 residues. Trimming cost V 3 bases and J 7 bases, with 9 bases left between them. CDR1 is MGHDK, CDR2 SYGVNS, per germline. CDR3 loop: CASSDGHHEAFF. DNA for the CDR3: TGTGCCAGCAGTGACGGACATCATGAAGCTTTCTTT.

J is TRBJ2-7 and V is TRBV5-4; possible D gene TRBD1, 5 bases. The CDR3 has 14 amino acids. The germline V gene has CDR1 SGHNT and CDR2 YYREEE (reference sequence). V lost 0 bases and J 0 bases, leaving 7 bases between the germline ends. The CDR3 loop reads CASSLDRSSYEQYF. Here the CDR3 DNA reads TGTGCCAGCAGCTTGGACAGGAGCTCCTACGAGCAGTACTTC.

The rearrangement links TRBV2 to TRBJ1-1, with 11 positions matching TRBD1. After removal of 11 bases from V and 4 bases from J, the junction contained 9 bases not matched to a gene. CDR3 length: 14 amino acids. Germline lookup yields CDR1 SNHLY and CDR2 FYNNEI. In DNA, the CDR3 is TGTGCCCGGACAGGGGGCGCGGGAGGCACTGAAGCTTTCTTT. As protein: CARTGGAGGTEAFF.

The V call is TRBV12-3 or TRBV12-4, the J call TRBJ1-5, with D possibly matching TRBD1 (6 bases). The V and J ends lost 8 bases and 3 bases respectively, with 26 bases between them. The CDR3 is made up of 18 amino acids. The CDR3 region is CASPHSQGRWRVNQPQHF. The CDR3 DNA is TGTGCCAGCCCTCATTCTCAGGGGAGGTGGAGGGTCAATCAGCCCCAGCATTTT.

This clonotype was seen only a few times. This rearrangement joins TRBV27 to TRBJ1-2; the D gene is possibly TRBD1 (5 bases). The CDR3 extends over 14 amino acids. V lost 4 bases, J lost 3 bases, and 12 bases lay in between. CDR1 is MNHEY and CDR2 is SMNVEV in the germline V gene (reference sequence). The CDR3 DNA sequence: TGTGCCAGCAGTTCATCCGGGGGATACTATGGCTACACCTTC. It yields the protein CASSSSGGYYGYTF.

This clonotype was seen a few times. The V call is TRBV28, the J call TRBJ2-3; D is ambiguous. The V gene lost 8 bases and the J gene lost 2 bases, with 17 bases spanning the gap. This CDR3 spans 15 amino acids. Germline V gene sequence: CDR1 MDHEN, CDR2 SYDVKM. CDR3 protein: CASSLWQHTTDTQYF. CDR3 in DNA: TGTGCCAGCTCTCTGTGGCAACATACCACAGATACGCAGTATTTT.

J is TRBJ1-2 and V is TRBV6-2 or TRBV6-3; weak D call: TRBD1 (5 bases). Germline lookup yields CDR1 MNHEY and CDR2 SVGEGT. The CDR3 totals 14 residues. V was clipped by 5 bases and J by 0 bases, with 10 bases between them. The CDR3: CASSPRQSNYGYTF. CDR3 DNA: TGTGCCAGCAGTCCTCGACAGTCTAACTATGGCTACACCTTC.